These 9 T cell receptor beta chains share one sample of origin, sequenced in a study of cytomegalovirus exposure and HLA in healthy donors. Primers: 60 Vbeta forward and 13 Jbeta reverse. Generated by immunoSEQ multiplex PCR, the TCRdb table keeps only in-frame clones and is missing some. In the table there are more than 150,000 clones, around 80% of which are singletons. The sample comprised PBMCs. The receptors come from a woman aged 45-65 years in good health and CMV-seropositive.

V and J are TRBV28 and TRBJ1-3, with D possibly matching TRBD1 (6 bases). CDR3 length equals 16 residues. Germline V CDR1 and CDR2: MDHEN, SYDVKM. Deletions cut 2 bases from V and 2 bases from J, with 13 bases between. CDR3 nucleotides: TGTGCCAGCAGTTTAGCAGGGGCGACGACTGGAAACACCATATATTTT. It encodes CASSLAGATTGNTIYF.

About this clone itself: The same CDR3 arises from other DNA sequences in this sample as well. V and J are TRBV5-1 and TRBJ1-1, with 10 bases lining up with TRBD1. With V trimmed by 0 bases and J by 4 bases, 0 bases remained unmatched. This CDR3 contains 14 residues. The germline V gene encodes CDR1 SGHRS and CDR2 YFSETQ. CDR3 nucleotide sequence: TGCGCCAGCAGCTTGGGACAGGGGGCCACTGAAGCTTTCTTT. As protein: CASSLGQGATEAFF.

V is TRBV10-3 and J is TRBJ1-1, with TRBD1 identical over 8 bases. Germline loops: CDR1 ENHRY, CDR2 SYGVKD. Trimming took 7 bases from V and 4 from J; bases not matched to a gene: 8. The CDR3 totals 14 residues. This CDR3 reads CAITQDRESTEAFF. The CDR3 DNA follows: TGTGCCATCACCCAGGACAGGGAGAGCACTGAAGCTTTCTTT.

This chain uses TRBV4-1 with TRBJ1-5, with a weak D call TRBD1 (5 bases). Germline V gene lookup returns CDR1 MGHRA and CDR2 YSYEKL. The CDR3 consists of 15 residues. V lost 0 bases and J 2 bases, leaving 8 bases between the germline ends. This CDR3 is CASSQEGGGNQPQHF. The CDR3, as DNA: TGCGCCAGCAGCCAAGAGGGAGGGGGCAATCAGCCCCAGCATTTT.

V and J are TRBV5-1 and TRBJ2-5; tentatively, D is TRBD1 (5 bases). The V end was cut by 4 bases, the J end by 1 base, with 11 bases between. This CDR3 is 14 amino acids long. Germline V gene data show CDR1 as SGHRS and CDR2 as YFSETQ. CDR3: CASSQTVSQETQYF. The CDR3 region has the DNA TGCGCCAGCAGCCAGACAGTGTCCCAAGAGACCCAGTACTTC.

The chain couples TRBV11-3 to TRBJ1-6; D not resolved. This CDR3 has 15 residues. Germline V gives CDR1 SGHNT, CDR2 YENEEA. Trimming removed 6 bases at V and 10 bases at J, with 19 bases between. The CDR3 here is CASSPGFEEDSPLHF. The CDR3 coding sequence is TGTGCCAGCAGTCCCGGATTTGAGGAAGACTCACCCCTCCACTTT.

The chain has TRBV2 and TRBJ2-2, with 14 bases identical to TRBD2. With V trimmed by 9 bases and J by 6 bases, 6 bases remained unmatched. The germline V gene has CDR1 SNHLY and CDR2 FYNNEI. This CDR3 spans 15 amino acids. The CDR3 DNA reads TGTGCCAGGACCCGGGGACTAGCGGGAGCCGGGGAGCTGTTTTTT. Translation gives CARTRGLAGAGELFF.

CDR3 coding DNA: TGTGCCAGCGGATATGAGGGGAGGGCAGATACGCAGTATTTT. It yields the protein CASGYEGRADTQYF. The V gene is TRBV7-6, the J gene TRBJ2-3; TRBD2 matches at 7 bases. This CDR3 spans 14 amino acids. The J segment lost 4 bases and the V segment lost 8 bases, leaving 9 bases of the junction unmatched. CDR1 is SGHVS and CDR2 is FNYEAQ in the germline V gene.

Only a few counts were recorded for this clone. J is TRBJ1-1 and V is TRBV7-8; weak D call: TRBD1 (5 bases). This CDR3 comprises 17 residues. V lost 0 bases and J lost 4, with 18 bases in between. Germline values: CDR1 SGHVS, CDR2 FQNEAQ. The CDR3, as DNA: TGTGCCAGCAGCTTAGCCTCGGCAGGCCCGGGGGGCACTGAAGCTTTCTTT. Protein sequence: CASSLASAGPGGTEAFF.